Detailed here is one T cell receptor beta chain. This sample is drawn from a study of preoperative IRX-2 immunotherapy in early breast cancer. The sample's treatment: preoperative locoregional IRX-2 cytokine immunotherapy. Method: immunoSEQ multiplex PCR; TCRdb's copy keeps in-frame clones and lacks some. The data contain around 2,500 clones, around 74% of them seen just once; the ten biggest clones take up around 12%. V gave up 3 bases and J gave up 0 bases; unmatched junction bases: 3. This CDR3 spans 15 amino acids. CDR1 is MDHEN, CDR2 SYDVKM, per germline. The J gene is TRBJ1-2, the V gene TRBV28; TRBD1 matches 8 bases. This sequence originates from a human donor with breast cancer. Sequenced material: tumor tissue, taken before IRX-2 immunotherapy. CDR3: CASSFWGQANYGYTF. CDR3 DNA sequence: TGTGCCAGCAGTTTCTGGGGACAGGCTAACTATGGCTACACCTTC.